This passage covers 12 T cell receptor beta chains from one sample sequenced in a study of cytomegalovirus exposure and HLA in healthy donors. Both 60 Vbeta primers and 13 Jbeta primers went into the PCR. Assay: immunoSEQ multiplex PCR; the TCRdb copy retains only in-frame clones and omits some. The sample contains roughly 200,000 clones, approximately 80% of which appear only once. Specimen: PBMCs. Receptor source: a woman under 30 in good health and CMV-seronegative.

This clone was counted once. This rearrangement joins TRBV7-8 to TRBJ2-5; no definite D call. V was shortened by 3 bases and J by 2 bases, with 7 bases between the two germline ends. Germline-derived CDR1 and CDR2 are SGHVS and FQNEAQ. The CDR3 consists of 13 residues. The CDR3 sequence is CASSLGRQETQYF. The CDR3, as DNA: TGTGCCAGCAGCTTGGGCAGGCAAGAGACCCAGTACTTC. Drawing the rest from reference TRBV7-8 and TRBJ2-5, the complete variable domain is GAGVSQSPRYKVAKRGQDVALRCDPISGHVSLFWYQQALGQGPEFLTYFQNEAQLDKSGLPSDRFFAERPEGSVSTLKIQRTQQEDSAVYLCASSLGRQETQYFGPGTRLLVL.

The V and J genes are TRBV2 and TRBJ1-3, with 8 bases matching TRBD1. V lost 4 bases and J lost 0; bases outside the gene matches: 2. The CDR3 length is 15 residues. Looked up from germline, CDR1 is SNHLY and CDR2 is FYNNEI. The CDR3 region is CASSATGGSGNTIYF. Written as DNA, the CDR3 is TGTGCCAGCAGTGCCACAGGGGGCTCTGGAAACACCATATATTTT.

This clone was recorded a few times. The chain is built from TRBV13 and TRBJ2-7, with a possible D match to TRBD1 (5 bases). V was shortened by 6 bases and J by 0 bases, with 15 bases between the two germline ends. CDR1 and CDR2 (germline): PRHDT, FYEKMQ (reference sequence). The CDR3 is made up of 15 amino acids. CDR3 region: CASRSTGRSSYEQYV. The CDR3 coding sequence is TGTGCCAGCAGATCCACAGGAAGGAGCTCCTACGAGCAGTACGTC.

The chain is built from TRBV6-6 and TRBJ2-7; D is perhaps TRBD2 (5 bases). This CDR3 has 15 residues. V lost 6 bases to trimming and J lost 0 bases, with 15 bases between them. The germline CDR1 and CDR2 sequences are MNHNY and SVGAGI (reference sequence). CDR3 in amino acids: CASSPRTGSSYEQYF. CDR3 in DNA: TGTGCCAGCAGCCCCCGGACTGGAAGCTCCTACGAGCAGTACTTC.

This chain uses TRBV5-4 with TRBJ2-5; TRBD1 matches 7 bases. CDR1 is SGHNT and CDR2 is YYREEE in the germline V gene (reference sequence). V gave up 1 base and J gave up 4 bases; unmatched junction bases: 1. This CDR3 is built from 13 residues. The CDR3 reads CASSLTGAETQYF. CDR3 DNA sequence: TGTGCCAGCAGCTTGACAGGGGCAGAGACCCAGTACTTC.

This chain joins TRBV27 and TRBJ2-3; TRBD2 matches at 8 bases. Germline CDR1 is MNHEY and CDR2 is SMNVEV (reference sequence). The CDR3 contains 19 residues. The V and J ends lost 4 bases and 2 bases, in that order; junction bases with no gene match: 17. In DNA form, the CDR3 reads TGTGCCAGCAGTTCCCCTTCCTCCGGACTAGCTCGGCTCACAGATACGCAGTATTTT. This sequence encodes CASSSPSSGLARLTDTQYF.

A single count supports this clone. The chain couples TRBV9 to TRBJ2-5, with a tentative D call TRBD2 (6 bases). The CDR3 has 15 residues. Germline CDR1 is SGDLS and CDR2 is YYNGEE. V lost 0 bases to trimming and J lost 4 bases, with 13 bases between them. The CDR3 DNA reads TGTGCCAGCAGCGTAGCGGGAGTGGGGGGAGAGACCCAGTACTTC. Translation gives CASSVAGVGGETQYF.

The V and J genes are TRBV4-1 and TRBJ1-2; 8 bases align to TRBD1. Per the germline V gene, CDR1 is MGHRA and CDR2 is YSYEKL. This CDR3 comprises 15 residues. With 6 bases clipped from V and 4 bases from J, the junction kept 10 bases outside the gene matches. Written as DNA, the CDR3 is TGCGCCAGCAGTTTCCTGACAGGGGCGCTCTATGGCTACACCTTC. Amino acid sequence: CASSFLTGALYGYTF.

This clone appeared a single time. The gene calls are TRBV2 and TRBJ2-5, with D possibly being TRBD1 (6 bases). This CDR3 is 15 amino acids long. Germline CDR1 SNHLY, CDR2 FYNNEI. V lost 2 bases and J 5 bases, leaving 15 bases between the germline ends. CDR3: CASSESWTQGETQYF. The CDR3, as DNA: TGTGCCAGCAGTGAATCGTGGACTCAGGGGGAGACCCAGTACTTC.

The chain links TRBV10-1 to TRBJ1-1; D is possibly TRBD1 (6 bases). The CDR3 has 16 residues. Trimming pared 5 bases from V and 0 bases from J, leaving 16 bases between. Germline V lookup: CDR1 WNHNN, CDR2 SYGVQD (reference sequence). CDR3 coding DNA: TGCGCCAGCAGTCCCGGGACACCCAGCATGAACACTGAAGCTTTCTTT. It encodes CASSPGTPSMNTEAFF.

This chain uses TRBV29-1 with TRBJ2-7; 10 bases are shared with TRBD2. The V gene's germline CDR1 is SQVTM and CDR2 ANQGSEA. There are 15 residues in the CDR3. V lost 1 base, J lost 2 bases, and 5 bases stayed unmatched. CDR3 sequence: CSVEAGLAAPYEQYV. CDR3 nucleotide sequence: TGCAGCGTTGAAGCCGGACTAGCGGCTCCCTACGAGCAGTACGTC.

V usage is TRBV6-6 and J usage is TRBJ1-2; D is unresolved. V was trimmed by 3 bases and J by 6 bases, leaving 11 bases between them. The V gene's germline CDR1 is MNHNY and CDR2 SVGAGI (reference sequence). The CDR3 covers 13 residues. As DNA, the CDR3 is TGTGCCAGCAGTTATATCCGGGAACATGGCTACACCTTC. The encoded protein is CASSYIREHGYTF.